The 31 T cell receptor beta chains given below trace back to one sample, sequenced in a study of shared clonotypes between healthy human individuals. Sequencing was performed with immunoSEQ multiplex PCR; in TCRdb, only in-frame clones are kept and a portion is missing. The sample has 550,000 to 600,000 clones; around 78% are singletons. The sequenced sample consisted of PBMCs. These receptors were taken from a woman aged 40 to 55 in good health. Some clones in this sample may be carry-over from other donors' samples.

This chain joins TRBV28 and TRBJ2-5; TRBD1 matches 7 bases. The ends lost 5 bases at V and 2 bases at J; junction bases unmatched: 8. Germline CDR1 is MDHEN and CDR2 is SYDVKM. The CDR3 is 15 residues long. The CDR3 region has the DNA TGTGCCAGCAGTACCCCAGGGGGTTGGCAAGAGACCCAGTACTTC. This gives the protein CASSTPGGWQETQYF. The variable domain in full, with the rest retrieved from reference TRBV28 and TRBJ2-5, is DVKVTQSSRYLVKRTGEKVFLECVQDMDHENMFWYRQDPGLGLRLIYFSYDVKMKEKGDIPEGYSVSREKKERFSLILESASTNQTSMYLCASSTPGGWQETQYFGPGTRLLVL.

The genes are TRBV5-1 and TRBJ2-1, with D perhaps being TRBD1 or TRBD2 (7 bases each). Trimming cost V 5 bases and J 8 bases, with 11 bases left between them. From germline, CDR1 is SGHRS and CDR2 YFSETQ. The CDR3 is 12 amino acids. The CDR3, as DNA: TGCGCCAGCAGATCAGGGGGGGATGAGCAGTTCTTC. It codes for CASRSGGDEQFF.

The V and J genes are TRBV4-1 and TRBJ2-7; D might be TRBD2 (6 bases). The CDR3 runs to 14 residues. Germline V gives CDR1 MGHRA, CDR2 YSYEKL. V was pared by 4 bases and J by 2 bases, with 12 bases between. CDR3 amino acids: CASSLGTGAYEQYF. CDR3 bases: TGCGCCAGCAGCCTAGGGACGGGAGCCTACGAGCAGTACTTC.

The chain has TRBV27 and TRBJ2-3; 12 bases agree with TRBD2. The germline gives CDR1 MNHEY, CDR2 SMNVEV (reference sequence). The CDR3 spans 16 residues. After removal of 4 bases from V and 1 base from J, the junction contained 3 bases not matched to a gene. The CDR3 here is CASSSRTSGGTDTQYF. The CDR3 nucleotides are TGTGCCAGCAGTTCCCGGACTAGCGGGGGCACAGATACGCAGTATTTT.

The rearrangement joins TRBV14 to TRBJ2-2, with a possible D match to TRBD2 (7 bases). CDR1 and CDR2 (germline): SGHDN, FVKESK. This CDR3 region has 17 residues. V was pared by 1 base and J by 7 bases, with 19 bases between. The DNA for the CDR3 is TGTGCCAGCAGCCAAGCTGGCGGGGGCGTCTCTGGCGGGGAGCTGTTTTTT. Translating it yields CASSQAGGGVSGGELFF.

The gene calls are TRBV11-1 and TRBJ1-1; D remains unclear. This CDR3 comprises 13 residues. Germline CDR1 SGHAT, CDR2 FQDESV (reference sequence). Trimming took 1 base from V and 1 from J, leaving 4 bases between them. The CDR3 here is CASSLGTNTEAFF. The DNA of the CDR3 is TGTGCCAGCAGCTTAGGCACGAACACTGAAGCTTTCTTT.

The chain combines TRBV19 with TRBJ2-1, with D unresolved. Trimming shortened V by 7 bases and J by 8 bases, and 12 bases separated the two germline ends. This CDR3 has 12 residues. Germline V lookup: CDR1 LNHDA, CDR2 SQIVND (reference sequence). The CDR3 nucleotides are TGTGCCAGTAACAAGGGTGTCGATGAGCAGTTCTTC. The encoded protein is CASNKGVDEQFF.

This clone has a handful of counts. Different DNA sequences within this sample yield the same CDR3. The gene calls are TRBV7-9 and TRBJ2-1; TRBD2 aligns across 13 bases. Unmatched junction bases numbered 6, after V lost 5 bases and J lost 8 bases. The CDR3 has 15 amino acids. The germline CDR1 and CDR2 sequences are SEHNR and FQNEAQ (reference sequence). CDR3: CASSTRTSGSDEQFF. In DNA form, the CDR3 reads TGTGCCAGCAGCACTCGGACTAGCGGGAGCGATGAGCAGTTCTTC.

As concerns this clone: A single base is all that separates this from a far larger clone, so a read error is likely. V gene TRBV11-1 combines with J gene TRBJ2-7; 9 bases align to TRBD2. The J segment lost 2 bases and the V segment lost 5 bases, leaving 10 bases of the junction unmatched. In germline, CDR1 is SGHAT, CDR2 FQDESV (reference sequence). This CDR3 has 16 residues. The CDR3 protein is CASSLTGASGTYEQYF. The CDR3 bases are TGTGCCAGCAGCCTCACCGGGGCTAGCGGGACCTACGAGCAGTACTTC.

The chain is built from TRBV11-2 and TRBJ2-5; 11 bases line up with TRBD2. V shed 0 bases, J shed 3 bases, and the junction held 0 bases outside the gene matches. The length of the CDR3 is 15 residues. CDR1 and CDR2 (germline): SGHAT, FQNNGV. This CDR3 reads CASSLEGLAEETQYF. The DNA of the CDR3 is TGTGCCAGCAGCTTAGAGGGACTAGCGGAAGAGACCCAGTACTTC.

The V call is TRBV4-1, the J call TRBJ1-1; D is perhaps TRBD1 (5 bases). This CDR3 is built from 14 residues. With 4 bases removed from V and 0 bases from J, the gap between germline ends came to 9 bases. Germline V CDR1 and CDR2: MGHRA, YSYEKL. The CDR3 spells CASSRGGLNTEAFF. CDR3 DNA: TGCGCCAGCAGCCGGGGGGGTTTGAACACTGAAGCTTTCTTT.

As regards this clone: A much bigger clone sits one base away, suggesting this may be a read error. The chain employs TRBV30 and TRBJ2-2; no clear D gene. The CDR3 runs to 14 residues. Trimming removed 1 base at V and 5 bases at J, with 11 bases between. Germline CDR1 is GTSNPN and CDR2 is SVGIG (reference sequence). CDR3 coding DNA: TGTGCCTGGAGTGCTCAGGTGGTGACCGGGGAGCTGTTTTTT. This encodes CAWSAQVVTGELFF. The variable domain in full, with the rest retrieved from reference TRBV30 and TRBJ2-2, is SQTIHQWPATLVQPVGSPLSLECTVEGTSNPNLYWYRQAAGRGLQLLFYSVGIGQISSEVPQNLSASRPQDRQFILSSKKLLLSDSGFYLCAWSAQVVTGELFFGEGSRLTVL.

V usage is TRBV11-3 and J usage is TRBJ2-3, with D hard to call. V lost 1 base and J lost 1, with 15 bases in between. Per germline, CDR1 SGHNT and CDR2 YENEEA. The CDR3 sequence is 17 residues long. CDR3 nucleotides: TGTGCCAGCAGCTTAGTGGTCGGTGGGCAGGGCACAGATACGCAGTATTTT. Its protein product is CASSLVVGGQGTDTQYF.

Details on this clone: A read error likely explains this, since a far larger clone differs by one base. The chain is built from TRBV28 and TRBJ1-2; D not resolved. Germline CDR1 reads MDHEN; CDR2 reads SYDVKM. V lost 3 bases to trimming and J lost 6 bases, with 8 bases between them. This CDR3 is built from 12 residues. This CDR3 is CASSFRSDGYTF. The CDR3 region has the DNA TGTGCCAGCAGTTTTCGTTCCGATGGCTACACCTTC.

CDR3 sequence (DNA): TGTGCCAGCAGCTTGGCCGAACCCCGTTACACCTTC. Translation: CASSLAEPRYTF. The V call is TRBV5-4, the J call TRBJ1-2; D is unclear. The CDR3 length is 12 residues. Trimming left V 0 bases short and J 11 bases short, with 11 bases between. Per the germline V gene, CDR1 is SGHNT and CDR2 is YYREEE (reference sequence).

V usage is TRBV19 and J usage is TRBJ2-7, with TRBD2 matching over 16 bases. Trimming cost V 6 bases and J 2 bases; bases outside gene matches: 13. CDR1 is LNHDA, CDR2 SQIVND, per germline (reference sequence). The length of the CDR3 is 19 residues. The DNA of the CDR3 is TGTGCCAGTAGCCCCCAGGGAACCGGGACTAGCGGGAGGGCCTACGAGCAGTACTTC. It specifies CASSPQGTGTSGRAYEQYF.

V is TRBV7-2 and J is TRBJ2-1; TRBD2 aligns across 10 bases. The CDR3 covers 17 residues. The V gene's germline CDR1 is SGHTA and CDR2 FQGNSA. V was clipped by 6 bases and J by 4 bases; unmatched bases: 12. CDR3 in DNA: TGTGCCAGCAGACATCTGCCTAGCGGGGGACGATACAATGAGCAGTTCTTC. It specifies CASRHLPSGGRYNEQFF.

The J gene is TRBJ1-1, the V gene TRBV9; 9 bases are shared with TRBD1. Trimming cost V 6 bases and J 6 bases; bases outside gene matches: 12. The CDR3 has 15 amino acids. Germline-derived CDR1 and CDR2 are SGDLS and YYNGEE. Here the CDR3 reads CASNIGGQGHSEAFF. CDR3 DNA: TGTGCCAGCAACATAGGGGGACAGGGCCATTCTGAAGCTTTCTTT.

The chain recombines TRBV28 with TRBJ2-3, with D perhaps matching TRBD2 (6 bases). CDR1 and CDR2 (germline): MDHEN, SYDVKM. CDR3 length: 15 amino acids. V lost 6 bases, J lost 1 base, and 14 bases lay in between. CDR3 in DNA: TGTGCCAGCAGCCCCCTAGCGACCGGCACAGATACGCAGTATTTT. It is translated as CASSPLATGTDTQYF.

On this clone itself: At one end the junction does not follow the germline gene, possibly because of a read error. The chain is built from TRBV7-9 and TRBJ1-1; D is undetermined. CDR1 is SEHNR and CDR2 is FQNEAQ in the germline V gene (reference sequence). This CDR3 is built from 13 residues. CDR3 sequence: CASSTIMNTKAFF. The DNA of the CDR3 is TGTGCCAGCAGCACTATCATGAACACTAAAGCTTTCTTT.

The V call is TRBV5-4, the J call TRBJ2-5; D remains ambiguous. Germline CDR1 reads SGHNT; CDR2 reads YYREEE (reference sequence). This CDR3 spans 15 amino acids. Deletions cut 0 bases from V and 5 bases from J, with 14 bases between. CDR3 sequence (DNA): TGTGCCAGCAGCTTGGCTGAGAACCTCGGGGAGACCCAGTACTTC. Translating it yields CASSLAENLGETQYF.

The chain employs TRBV5-6 and TRBJ1-1; D gene unclear. Trimming stripped 0 bases from V and 5 bases from J, with 11 bases between. The CDR3 is 14 amino acids. CDR1 and CDR2 from the germline V gene are SGHDT and YYEEEE. The CDR3 bases are TGTGCCAGCAGCTTGGCGGGGAGGCCGACTGAAGCTTTCTTT. It specifies CASSLAGRPTEAFF.

The chain combines TRBV11-3 with TRBJ1-3, with TRBD1 as a possible D gene (5 bases). Germline loops: CDR1 SGHNT, CDR2 YENEEA. This CDR3 comprises 15 residues. With 5 bases removed from V and 4 bases from J, the gap between germline ends came to 15 bases. The CDR3 is CASSATGTAGNTIYF. DNA for the CDR3: TGTGCCAGCAGCGCAACCGGGACTGCGGGAAACACCATATATTTT.

The rearrangement links TRBV6-6 to TRBJ2-1, with D possibly matching TRBD2 (5 bases). V lost 2 bases to trimming and J lost 10 bases, with 12 bases between them. This CDR3 spans 13 amino acids. Germline loops: CDR1 MNHNY, CDR2 SVGAGI (reference sequence). The CDR3 protein is CASSYESRREQFF. The CDR3 nucleotides read TGTGCCAGCAGTTACGAGTCTAGGAGGGAGCAGTTCTTC.

The rearrangement uses TRBV29-1 and TRBJ2-1; D possibly matches TRBD1 or TRBD2 (5 bases each). The CDR3 is 11 residues long. The germline V gene encodes CDR1 SQVTM and CDR2 ANQGSEA. Trimming left V 7 bases short and J 12 bases short, with 16 bases between. The CDR3 DNA follows: TGCAGCGCCGCGGTCGGGACCCCGCAGTTCTTC. Translating gives CSAAVGTPQFF.

The chain's CDR3 is CAWRGSGSVTDTQYF. CDR3 in DNA: TGTGCCTGGAGAGGTAGCGGGAGTGTGACAGATACGCAGTATTTT. The V gene is TRBV30, the J gene TRBJ2-3; 9 bases line up with TRBD2. The germline gives CDR1 GTSNPN, CDR2 SVGIG (reference sequence). The CDR3 extends over 15 amino acids. Trimming took 3 bases from V and 3 from J; bases not matched to a gene: 7.

There are a few counts of this clone. The CDR3 region has the DNA TGCGCCAGCAGCCCTAGCGGGAGCTCCTACAATGAGCAGTTCTTC. This translates into CASSPSGSSYNEQFF. The rearrangement uses TRBV10-2 and TRBJ2-1; 10 bases line up with TRBD2. The CDR3 covers 15 residues. After removal of 6 bases from V and 0 bases from J, the junction contained 2 bases not matched to a gene. The germline CDR1 and CDR2 sequences are WSHSY and SAAADI.

The chain links TRBV7-9 to TRBJ1-2; the D gene is possibly TRBD1 (6 bases). CDR3 length equals 16 residues. V was clipped by 0 bases and J by 4 bases, with 15 bases between them. Germline V lookup: CDR1 SEHNR, CDR2 FQNEAQ (reference sequence). CDR3 sequence: CASSLARGGYGYGYTF. The CDR3 nucleotides are TGTGCCAGCAGCTTAGCAAGGGGGGGGTACGGCTATGGCTACACCTTC.

The rearrangement links TRBV6-6 to TRBJ2-7; D tentatively reads TRBD1 or TRBD2 (6 bases each). Trimming shortened V by 0 bases and J by 3 bases, and 12 bases separated the two germline ends. This CDR3 is built from 15 residues. Germline CDR1 reads MNHNY; CDR2 reads SVGAGI (reference sequence). As DNA, the CDR3 is TGTGCCAGCAGTTACTCTGGGCGGGACATCTACGAGCAGTACTTC. It codes for CASSYSGRDIYEQYF.

The rearrangement joins TRBV7-2 to TRBJ1-2; 7 bases line up with TRBD1. Trimming took 5 bases from V and 7 from J; bases not matched to a gene: 7. The CDR3 spans 13 residues. Germline-derived CDR1 and CDR2 are SGHTA and FQGNSA. The chain's CDR3 is CASSTSAGGGYTF. CDR3 sequence (DNA): TGTGCCAGCAGCACATCCGCAGGGGGTGGCTACACCTTC.

The chain combines TRBV19 with TRBJ2-2, with TRBD1 matching over 9 bases. Germline CDR1 and CDR2: LNHDA and SQIVND (reference sequence). The V segment lost 5 bases and the J segment 3 bases; nucleotides outside the gene matches: 4. The CDR3 extends over 15 amino acids. Written as DNA, the CDR3 is TGTGCCAGTAGTCCATGGACAGGGGACACCGGGGAGCTGTTTTTT. As protein: CASSPWTGDTGELFF.